One TCR beta chain is described in this entry. Its antigen is unknown. Time point here: after neoadjuvant nivolumab, at surgical resection. Patients had newly diagnosed, untreated stage II-IVA oral cavity squamous cell carcinoma. Cohort: HPV-negative, locally advanced oral cavity squamous cell carcinoma patients. This entry belongs to a study of neoadjuvant anti-PD-1 for oral cavity cancer. This CDR3 is 14 amino acids long. With 3 bases clipped from V and 6 bases from J, the junction kept 8 bases outside the gene matches. Germline V lookup: CDR1 SGHDT, CDR2 YYEEEE. Overall study results and limits: Each response group had just a few patients in TCR analyses. PBMC Gini-index clonality exceeded responders' in non-responders post-nivolumab.

Clones were sequenced by immunoSEQ multiplex PCR, and TCRdb holds only the in-frame ones, with some missing. The sample holds more than 9,500 clones, approximately 59% seen once. This specimen was PBMCs, taken after nivolumab (anti-PD-1) treatment. This receptor was taken from a person aged 40 to 85 with oral cavity squamous cell carcinoma. The gene calls are TRBV5-6 and TRBJ1-1; 7 bases line up with TRBD1. Written as DNA, the CDR3 is TGTGCCAGCAGCTCATCGGGCAGGGGGGCTGAAGCTTTCTTT. The encoded protein is CASSSSGRGAEAFF.